This T cell receptor beta chain was recovered during a study of blood T cell repertoires in COVID-19. Study at large: Spain, Italy and the United States supplied samples that represented acute and convalescent COVID-19. Sources were T cells, B-cell-depleted T cells, or PBMCs; the material itself was cDNA or gDNA.

Patients in Seattle were enrolled during active infection, then followed longitudinally. Original methodology: Estimation of nucleated cell counts was performed using reference gene primer amplification. Clones were sequenced by immunoSEQ multiplex PCR, and TCRdb holds only the in-frame ones, with some missing. From that table come the V and J calls and clone size; the DNA was used to work out D and trimming. The table records some 120,000 clones, about 81% of them present only once. V lost 5 bases to trimming and J lost 3 bases; unmatched junction nucleotides: 10. Per germline, CDR1 MNHNY and CDR2 SVGAGI (reference sequence). The CDR3 runs to 17 residues.

This receptor was obtained from a man aged 30-40 years with COVID-19, enrolled during active disease. The chain is built from TRBV6-6 and TRBJ2-7; 13 nucleotides line up with TRBD2. Sequences were obtained from peripheral blood. The chain's CDR3 is CASSPQGLAGIYYEQYF. The CDR3 DNA reads TGTGCCAGCAGTCCCCAGGGACTAGCGGGGATTTACTACGAGCAGTACTTC.